Included here is one T cell receptor (beta chain) sequence, with context. Antigen unknown. After stimulus-free culture, autoproliferating CFSE-dim and non-proliferating CFSE-high T cells were sequenced separately. Pooled replicate wells came from around 50 million CFSE-labeled PBMCs cultured approximately seven days without stimulus. The PBMCs received about 0.5 uM CFSE and serum-free culture with no added stimuli. The CDR3 is 16 residues long. The germline gives CDR1 SGHDN, CDR2 FVKESK. Trimming removed 5 bases at V and 4 bases at J, with 18 bases between. The data derive from a study of memory B cells and T cells in multiple sclerosis. General observations from the study: Shared clonotype counts depended on differing compartment clone-set sizes and were normalized.

Profiled with immunoSEQ multiplex PCR; TCRdb holds only in-frame clones, not every one. The sample includes approximately 32,000 clones, 86% of them seen just once. This sequence originates from a human donor with multiple sclerosis. Sequencing was done on a sample of PBMCs from blood kept in culture. The gene calls are TRBV14 and TRBJ2-1; D is possibly TRBD1 (7 bases). The CDR3 DNA reads as TGTGCCAGCAGCACCGACAGGGTTGGAGGGTACAATGAGCAGTTCTTC. This translates into CASSTDRVGGYNEQFF.